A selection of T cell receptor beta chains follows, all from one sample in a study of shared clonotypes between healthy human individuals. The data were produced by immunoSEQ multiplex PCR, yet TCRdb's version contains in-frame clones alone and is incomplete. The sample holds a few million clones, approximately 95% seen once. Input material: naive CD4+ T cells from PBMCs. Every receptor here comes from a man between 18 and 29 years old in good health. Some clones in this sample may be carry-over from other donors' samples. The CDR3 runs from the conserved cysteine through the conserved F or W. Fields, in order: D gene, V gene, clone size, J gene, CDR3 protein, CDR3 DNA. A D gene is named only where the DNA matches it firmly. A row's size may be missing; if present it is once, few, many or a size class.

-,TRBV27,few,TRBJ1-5,CASSTARWEPQHF,TGTGCCAGCAGTACCGCAAGGTGGGAGCCCCAGCATTTT
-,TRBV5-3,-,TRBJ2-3,CARSPDRSTDTQYF,TGTGCCAGAAGCCCCGACAGGAGCACAGATACGCAGTATTTT
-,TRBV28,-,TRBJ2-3,CASSRIAGTQYF,TGTGCCAGCAGTCGTATAGCTGGTACGCAGTATTTT
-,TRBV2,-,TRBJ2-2,CASSAKGIHTGELFF,TGTGCCAGCAGTGCGAAAGGGATCCACACCGGGGAGCTGTTTTTT
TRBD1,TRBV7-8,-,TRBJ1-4,CASSLGQTGGQGTNEKLFF,TGTGCCAGCAGCTTAGGTCAGACAGGGGGCCAGGGAACTAATGAAAAACTGTTTTTT
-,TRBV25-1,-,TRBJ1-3,CASTQGSNTIYF,TGTGCCAGCACACAGGGAAGTAACACCATATATTTT
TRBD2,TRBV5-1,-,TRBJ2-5,CASSGLLASGQETQYF,TGCGCCAGCAGCGGCCTCCTGGCTAGCGGCCAAGAGACCCAGTACTTC
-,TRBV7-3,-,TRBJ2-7,CASRPPGTPPLGQYF,TGTGCCAGCAGGCCACCCGGGACTCCGCCCCTTGGGCAGTACTTC
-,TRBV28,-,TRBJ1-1,CASEGDLTEAFF,TGTGCCAGCGAGGGGGACCTGACTGAAGCTTTCTTT
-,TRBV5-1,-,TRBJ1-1,CASSLITQGDTEAFF,TGCGCCAGCAGCCTCATAACCCAGGGAGACACTGAAGCTTTCTTT
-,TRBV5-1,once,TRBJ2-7,CASSLEPPPSYEQYF,TGCGCCAGCAGCTTGGAACCCCCCCCCTCCTACGAGCAGTACTTC
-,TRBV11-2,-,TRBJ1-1,CASSFRVVKNTEAFF,TGTGCCAGCAGCTTTAGGGTAGTAAAGAACACTGAAGCTTTCTTT
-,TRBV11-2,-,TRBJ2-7,CASRENSYEQYF,TGTGCCAGCAGGGAGAACTCCTACGAGCAGTACTTC
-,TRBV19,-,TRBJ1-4,CASSTHRDRSKGELFF,TGTGCCAGTAGTACCCACAGGGATAGGTCGAAGGGGGAACTGTTTTTT
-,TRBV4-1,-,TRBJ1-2,CASSPEDRHYGYTF,TGCGCCAGCAGCCCGGAAGACAGGCACTATGGCTACACCTTC
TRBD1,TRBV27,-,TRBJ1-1,CASSGGQGMNTEAFF,TGTGCCAGCAGTGGGGGACAGGGTATGAACACTGAAGCTTTCTTT
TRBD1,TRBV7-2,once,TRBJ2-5,CASGTGQGRIRETQYF,TGTGCCAGTGGGACCGGACAGGGGAGAATTCGGGAGACCCAGTACTTC
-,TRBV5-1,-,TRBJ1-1,CASSLAQGLNTEAFF,TGCGCCAGCAGCTTGGCCCAGGGTTTAAACACTGAAGCTTTCTTT
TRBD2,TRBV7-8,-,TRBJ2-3,CASSKRLAGAVSDTQYF,TGTGCCAGCAGCAAGAGACTAGCGGGAGCGGTTTCAGATACGCAGTATTTT
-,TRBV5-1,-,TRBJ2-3,CASSLGVRENTDTQYF,TGCGCCAGCAGCTTGGGCGTTCGGGAGAACACAGATACGCAGTATTTT
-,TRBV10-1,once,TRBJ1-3,CASSDGTNSGNTIYF,TGCGCCAGCAGTGACGGGACAAACTCTGGAAACACCATATATTTT
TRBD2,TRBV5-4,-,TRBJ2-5,CASSQRGTRKTQYF,TGTGCCAGCAGCCAAAGGGGGACTAGGAAGACCCAGTACTTC
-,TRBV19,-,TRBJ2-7,CASISGNRVYEQYF,TGTGCCAGTATAAGTGGTAATCGTGTCTACGAGCAGTACTTC
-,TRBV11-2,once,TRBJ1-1,CASSPKTGGRDTEAFF,TGTGCCAGCAGCCCAAAGACAGGAGGTCGGGACACTGAAGCTTTCTTT
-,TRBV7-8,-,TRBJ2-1,CASSLEGWVGYRDEQFF,TGTGCCAGCAGCTTAGAGGGTTGGGTGGGTTATCGCGATGAGCAGTTCTTC
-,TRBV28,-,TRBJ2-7,CASSLSEGRYF,TGTGCCAGCAGTTTATCTGAGGGCAGATACTTC
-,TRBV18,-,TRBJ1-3,CASSPGGKGNTIYF,TGTGCCAGCTCACCAGGAGGGAAGGGAAACACCATATATTTT
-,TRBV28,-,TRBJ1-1,CASHPPGALGTEAFF,TGTGCCAGTCATCCTCCAGGGGCGTTAGGAACTGAAGCTTTCTTT
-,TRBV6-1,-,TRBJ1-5,CASSASLTGAQPQHF,TGTGCCAGCAGTGCTAGTTTGACGGGCGCTCAGCCCCAGCATTTT
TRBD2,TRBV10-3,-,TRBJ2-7,CAISELAGKPDSYEQYF,TGTGCCATCAGTGAGTTAGCGGGAAAACCAGACTCCTACGAGCAGTACTTC
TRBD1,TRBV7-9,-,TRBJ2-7,CASSLIGTATYEQYF,TGTGCCAGCAGCTTGATCGGGACAGCCACCTACGAGCAGTACTTC
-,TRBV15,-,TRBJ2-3,CATSIRTGTDTQYF,TGTGCCACCAGCATCCGGACAGGCACAGATACGCAGTATTTT
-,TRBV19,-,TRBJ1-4,CASSFGTASNEKLFF,TGTGCCAGTAGTTTCGGGACCGCGAGTAATGAAAAACTGTTTTTT
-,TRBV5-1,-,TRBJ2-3,CASNAGGMIADTQYF,TGCGCCAGTAACGCTGGGGGGATGATTGCAGATACGCAGTATTTT
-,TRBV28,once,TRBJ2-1,CASSATGTPSYNEQFF,TGTGCCAGCAGTGCAACCGGGACCCCCTCCTACAATGAGCAGTTCTTC
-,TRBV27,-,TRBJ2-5,CASRTITEETQYF,TGTGCCAGCAGGACCATCACCGAAGAGACCCAGTACTTC
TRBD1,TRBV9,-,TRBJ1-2,CASSADRVYGYTF,TGTGCCAGCAGCGCGGACAGGGTTTATGGCTACACCTTC
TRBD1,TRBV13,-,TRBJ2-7,CASSFGTGETYEQYF,TGTGCCAGCAGCTTCGGGACAGGGGAAACCTACGAGCAGTACTTC
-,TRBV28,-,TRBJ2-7,CASSFPGWGYEQYF,TGTGCCAGCAGTTTCCCAGGGTGGGGCTACGAGCAGTACTTC
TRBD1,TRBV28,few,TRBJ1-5,CASSNGQGTQPQHF,TGTGCCAGCAGCAATGGACAGGGAACTCAGCCCCAGCATTTT
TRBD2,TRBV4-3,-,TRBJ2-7,CASSPGLGREEYEQYF,TGCGCCAGCAGCCCGGGACTCGGGCGGGAGGAATACGAGCAGTACTTC
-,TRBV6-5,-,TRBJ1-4,CASSYSFGRNNEKLFF,TGTGCCAGCAGTTACTCGTTTGGCAGGAATAATGAAAAACTGTTTTTT
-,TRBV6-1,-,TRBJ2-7,CASSESNMGVLGTYSSYEQYF,TGTGCCAGCAGTGAAAGTAATATGGGGGTGTTAGGAACCTACTCGTCCTACGAGCAGTACTTC
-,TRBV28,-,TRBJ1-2,CASSLPHLSAFYGYTF,TGTGCCAGCAGTTTACCTCACCTATCAGCGTTCTATGGCTACACCTTC
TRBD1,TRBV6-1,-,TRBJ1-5,CASSVTGGINQPQHF,TGTGCCAGCAGTGTAACAGGGGGTATCAATCAGCCCCAGCATTTT
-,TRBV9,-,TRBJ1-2,CASSVVGRNYGYTF,TGTGCCAGCAGCGTAGTAGGGCGGAACTATGGCTACACCTTC
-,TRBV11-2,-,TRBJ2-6,CASSLSSTGANVLTF,TGTGCCAGCAGCTTGTCTAGTACTGGGGCCAACGTCCTGACTTTC